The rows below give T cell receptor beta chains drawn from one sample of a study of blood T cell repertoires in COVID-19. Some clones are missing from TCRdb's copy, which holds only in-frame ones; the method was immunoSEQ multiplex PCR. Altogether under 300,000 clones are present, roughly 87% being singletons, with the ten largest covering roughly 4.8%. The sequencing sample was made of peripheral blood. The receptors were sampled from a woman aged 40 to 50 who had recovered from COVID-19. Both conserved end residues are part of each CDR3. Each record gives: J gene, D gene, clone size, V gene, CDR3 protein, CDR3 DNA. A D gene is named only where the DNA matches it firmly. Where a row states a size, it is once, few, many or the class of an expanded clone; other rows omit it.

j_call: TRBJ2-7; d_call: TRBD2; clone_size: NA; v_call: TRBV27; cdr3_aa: CASKSGGAGEQYF; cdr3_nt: TGTGCCAGCAAAAGCGGGGGGGCGGGCGAGCAGTACTTC
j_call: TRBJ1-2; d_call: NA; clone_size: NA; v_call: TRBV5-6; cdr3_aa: CASSLKENRVVGYTF; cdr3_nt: TGTGCCAGCAGCCTCAAGGAGAACAGGGTTGTAGGCTACACCTTC
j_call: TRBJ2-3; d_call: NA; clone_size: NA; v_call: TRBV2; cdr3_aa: CASSPLLRAQYF; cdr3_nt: TGTGCCAGCAGTCCACTGCTCAGGGCGCAGTATTTT
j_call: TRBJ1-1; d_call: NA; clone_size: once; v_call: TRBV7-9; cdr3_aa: CASQRRGDTEAFF; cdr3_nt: TGTGCCAGCCAACGCAGGGGTGACACTGAAGCTTTCTTT
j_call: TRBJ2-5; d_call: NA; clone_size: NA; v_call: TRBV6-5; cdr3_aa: CASSYALGRETQYF; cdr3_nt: TGTGCCAGCAGTTACGCTCTGGGGCGAGAGACCCAGTACTTC
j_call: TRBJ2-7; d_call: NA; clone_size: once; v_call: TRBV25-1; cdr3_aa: CASSQILGSEQYF; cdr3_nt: TGTGCCAGCAGTCAGATCCTCGGGAGCGAGCAGTACTTC
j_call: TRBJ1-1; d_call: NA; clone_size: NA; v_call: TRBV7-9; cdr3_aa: CASSPSGWMNTEAFF; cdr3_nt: TGTGCCAGCAGCCCATCGGGGTGGATGAACACTGAAGCTTTCTTT
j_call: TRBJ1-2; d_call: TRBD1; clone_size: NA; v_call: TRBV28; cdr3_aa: CASSPDRQGAIQGYTF; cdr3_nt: TGTGCCAGCAGTCCCGATCGACAGGGGGCGATTCAAGGCTACACCTTC
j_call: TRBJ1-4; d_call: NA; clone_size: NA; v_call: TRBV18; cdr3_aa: CASSPTRFLPGVTNEKLFF; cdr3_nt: TGTGCCAGCTCACCTACGAGATTTCTGCCCGGGGTAACTAATGAAAAACTGTTTTTT
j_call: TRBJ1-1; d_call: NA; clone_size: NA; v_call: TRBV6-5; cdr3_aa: CASSSRGVGNTEAFF; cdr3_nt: TGTGCCAGCAGTTCCCGGGGGGTTGGGAACACTGAAGCTTTCTTT
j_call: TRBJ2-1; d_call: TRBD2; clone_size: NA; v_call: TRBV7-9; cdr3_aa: CASSPTNGTTDSYNEQFF; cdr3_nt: TGTGCCAGCAGCCCTACTAACGGGACTACTGACTCCTACAATGAGCAGTTCTTC
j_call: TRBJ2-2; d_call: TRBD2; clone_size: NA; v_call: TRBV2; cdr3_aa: CASSRTSGSLGELFF; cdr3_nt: TGTGCCAGCAGTCGGACTAGCGGGAGTCTCGGGGAGCTGTTTTTT
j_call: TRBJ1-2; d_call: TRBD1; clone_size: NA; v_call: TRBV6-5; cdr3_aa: CASSYHGQGANYGYTF; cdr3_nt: TGTGCCAGCAGTTACCATGGACAGGGGGCTAACTATGGCTACACCTTC
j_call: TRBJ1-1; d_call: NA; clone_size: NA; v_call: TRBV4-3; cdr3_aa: CASSQRTANTEAFF; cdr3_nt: TGCGCCAGCAGCCAGCGGACAGCCAACACTGAAGCTTTCTTT
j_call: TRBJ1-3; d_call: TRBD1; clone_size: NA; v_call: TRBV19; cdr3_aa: CASSTGTGLTGNTIYF; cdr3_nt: TGTGCCAGTAGTACCGGGACAGGCCTAACTGGAAACACCATATATTTT
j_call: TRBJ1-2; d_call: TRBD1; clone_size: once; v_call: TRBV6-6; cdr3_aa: CASSTPGQGGYTF; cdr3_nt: TGTGCCAGCAGTACTCCGGGACAGGGAGGCTACACCTTC
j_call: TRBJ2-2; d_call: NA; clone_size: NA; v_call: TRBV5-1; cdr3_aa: CASSLAEQGNTGELFF; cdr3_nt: TGCGCCAGCAGCTTGGCCGAACAGGGGAACACCGGGGAGCTGTTTTTT